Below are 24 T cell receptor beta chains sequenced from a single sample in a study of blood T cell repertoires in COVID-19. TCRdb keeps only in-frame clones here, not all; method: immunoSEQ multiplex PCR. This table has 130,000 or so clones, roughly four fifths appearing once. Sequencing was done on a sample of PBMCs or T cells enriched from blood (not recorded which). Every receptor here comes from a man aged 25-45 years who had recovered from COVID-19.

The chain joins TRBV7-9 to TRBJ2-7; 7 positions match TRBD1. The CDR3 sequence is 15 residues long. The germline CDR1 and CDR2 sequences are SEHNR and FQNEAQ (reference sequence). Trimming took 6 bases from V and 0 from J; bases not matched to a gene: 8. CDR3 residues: CASSYTGVSSYEQYF. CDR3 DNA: TGTGCCAGCAGTTACACAGGGGTTTCCTCCTACGAGCAGTACTTC.

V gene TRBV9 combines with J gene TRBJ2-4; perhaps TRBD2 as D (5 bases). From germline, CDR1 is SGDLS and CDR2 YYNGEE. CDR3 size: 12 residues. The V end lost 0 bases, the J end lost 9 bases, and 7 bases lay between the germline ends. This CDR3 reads CASSVGSGIQYF. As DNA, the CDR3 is TGTGCCAGCAGCGTAGGGAGCGGCATTCAGTACTTC. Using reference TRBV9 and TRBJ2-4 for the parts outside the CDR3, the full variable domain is DSGVTQTPKHLITATGQRVTLRCSPRSGDLSVYWYQQSLDQGLQFLIQYYNGEERAKGNILERFSAQQFPDLHSELNLSSLELGDSALYFCASSVGSGIQYFGAGTRLSVL.

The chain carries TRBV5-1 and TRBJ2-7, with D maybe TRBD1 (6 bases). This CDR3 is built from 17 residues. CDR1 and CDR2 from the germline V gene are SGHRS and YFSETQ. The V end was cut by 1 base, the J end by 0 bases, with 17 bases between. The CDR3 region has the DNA TGCGCCAGCAGCTTGTTAACGCAGGGGTCCAACTCCTACGAGCAGTACGTC. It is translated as CASSLLTQGSNSYEQYV.

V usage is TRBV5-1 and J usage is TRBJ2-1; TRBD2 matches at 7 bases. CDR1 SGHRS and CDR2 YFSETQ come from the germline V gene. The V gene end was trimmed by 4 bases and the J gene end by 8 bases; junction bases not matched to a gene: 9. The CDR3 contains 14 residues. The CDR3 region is CASSGRDYLYEQFF. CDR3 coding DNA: TGCGCCAGCAGCGGTCGGGACTATTTATATGAGCAGTTCTTC.

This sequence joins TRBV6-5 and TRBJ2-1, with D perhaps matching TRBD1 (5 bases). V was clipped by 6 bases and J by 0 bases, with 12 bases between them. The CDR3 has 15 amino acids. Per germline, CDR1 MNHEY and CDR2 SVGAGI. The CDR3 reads CASSQGRSSYNEQFF. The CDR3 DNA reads TGTGCCAGCAGCCAGGGTAGGAGCTCCTACAATGAGCAGTTCTTC.

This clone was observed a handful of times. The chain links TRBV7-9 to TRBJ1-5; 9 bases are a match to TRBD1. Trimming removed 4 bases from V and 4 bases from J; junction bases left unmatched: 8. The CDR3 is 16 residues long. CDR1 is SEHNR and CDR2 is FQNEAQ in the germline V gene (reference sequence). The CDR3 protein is CASSYTGTGLNQPQHF. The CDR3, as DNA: TGTGCCAGCAGCTACACCGGGACAGGGTTAAATCAGCCCCAGCATTTT.

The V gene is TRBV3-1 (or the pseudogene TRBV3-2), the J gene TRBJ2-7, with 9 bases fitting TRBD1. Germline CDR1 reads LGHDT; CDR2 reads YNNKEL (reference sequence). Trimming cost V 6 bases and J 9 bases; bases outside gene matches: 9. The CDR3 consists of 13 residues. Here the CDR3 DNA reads TGTGCCAGCAGGGGGACAGGGTTTACCGTGCAGTACTTC. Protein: CASRGTGFTVQYF.

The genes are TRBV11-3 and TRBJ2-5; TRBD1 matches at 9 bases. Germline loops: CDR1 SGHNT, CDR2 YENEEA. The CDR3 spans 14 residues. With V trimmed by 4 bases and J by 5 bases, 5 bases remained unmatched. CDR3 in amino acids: CASSSGTGHETQYF. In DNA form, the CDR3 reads TGTGCCAGCAGCTCCGGGACAGGGCATGAGACCCAGTACTTC.

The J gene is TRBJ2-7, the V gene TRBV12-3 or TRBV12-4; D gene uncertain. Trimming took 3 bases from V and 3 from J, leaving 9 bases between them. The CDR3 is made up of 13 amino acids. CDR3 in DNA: TGTGCCAGCAGTTTGGTTCTCGGCTACGAGCAGTACGTC. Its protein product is CASSLVLGYEQYV.

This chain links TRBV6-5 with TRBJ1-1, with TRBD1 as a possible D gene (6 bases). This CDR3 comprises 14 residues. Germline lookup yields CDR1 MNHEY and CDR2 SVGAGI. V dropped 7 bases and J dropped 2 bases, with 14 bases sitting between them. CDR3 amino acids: CASIRGEGNTEAFF. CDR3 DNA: TGTGCCAGCATCAGGGGCGAGGGTAACACTGAAGCTTTCTTT.

CDR3 sequence reads: CASSIELGGPSGANVLTF. Written as DNA, the CDR3 is TGTGCCAGTAGTATAGAGTTAGGGGGCCCCTCTGGGGCCAACGTCCTGACTTTC. The chain links TRBV19 to TRBJ2-6, with 7 bases that match TRBD1. Unmatched junction bases numbered 5, after V lost 0 bases and J lost 0 bases. This CDR3 contains 18 residues. Germline lookup yields CDR1 LNHDA and CDR2 SQIVND (reference sequence).

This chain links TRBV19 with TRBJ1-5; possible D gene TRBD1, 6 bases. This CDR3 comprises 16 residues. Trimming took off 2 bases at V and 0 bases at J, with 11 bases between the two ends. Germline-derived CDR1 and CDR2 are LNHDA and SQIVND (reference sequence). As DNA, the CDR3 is TGTGCCAGTAGTATATGGGCAGGGGATAGCAATCAGCCCCAGCATTTT. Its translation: CASSIWAGDSNQPQHF.

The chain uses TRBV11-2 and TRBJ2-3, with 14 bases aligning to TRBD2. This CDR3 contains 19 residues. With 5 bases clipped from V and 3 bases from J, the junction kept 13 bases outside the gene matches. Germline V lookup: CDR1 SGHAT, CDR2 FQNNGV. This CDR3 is CASSPPGLAGGLGTDTQYF. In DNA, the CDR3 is TGTGCCAGCAGCCCGCCCGGACTAGCGGGGGGCTTAGGAACAGATACGCAGTATTTT.

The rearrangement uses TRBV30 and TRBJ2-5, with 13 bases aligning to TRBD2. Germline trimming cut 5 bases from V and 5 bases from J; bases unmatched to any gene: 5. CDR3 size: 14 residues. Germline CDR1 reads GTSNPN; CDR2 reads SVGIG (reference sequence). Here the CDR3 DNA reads TGTGCCTGGGACTCGGGACTAGCGGGGGAGACCCAGTACTTC. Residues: CAWDSGLAGETQYF.

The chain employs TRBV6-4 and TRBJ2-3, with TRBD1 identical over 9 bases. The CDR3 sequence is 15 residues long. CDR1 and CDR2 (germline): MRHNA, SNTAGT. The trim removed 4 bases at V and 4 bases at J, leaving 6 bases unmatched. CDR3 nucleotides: TGTGCCAGCAGTGTCGGGACAGGGACGTCAGATACGCAGTATTTT. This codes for CASSVGTGTSDTQYF.

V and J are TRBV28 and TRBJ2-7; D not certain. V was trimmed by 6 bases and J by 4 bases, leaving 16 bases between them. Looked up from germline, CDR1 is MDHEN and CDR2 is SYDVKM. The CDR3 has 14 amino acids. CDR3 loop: CASSPAGKAYEQYF. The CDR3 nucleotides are TGTGCCAGCAGCCCCGCAGGTAAAGCTTACGAGCAGTACTTC.

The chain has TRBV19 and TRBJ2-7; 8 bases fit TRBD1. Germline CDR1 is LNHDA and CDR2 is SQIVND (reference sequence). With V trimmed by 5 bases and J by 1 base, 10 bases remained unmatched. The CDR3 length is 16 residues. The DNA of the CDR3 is TGTGCCAGTAGTCCGCGCGGACAGGGAAAGTCCTACGAGCAGTACTTC. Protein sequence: CASSPRGQGKSYEQYF.

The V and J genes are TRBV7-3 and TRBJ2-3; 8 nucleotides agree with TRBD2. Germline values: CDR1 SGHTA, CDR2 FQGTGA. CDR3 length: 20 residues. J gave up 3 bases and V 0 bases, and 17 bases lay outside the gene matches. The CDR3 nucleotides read TGTGCCAGCAGCTTAACTCCCGGGACTAGTTATCGGCGGGGGACAGATACGCAGTATTTT. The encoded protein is CASSLTPGTSYRRGTDTQYF.

In DNA form, the CDR3 reads TGTGCCAGCAGTTTTCGACAGGGTTGGGGAGAAAAACTGTTTTTT. This codes for CASSFRQGWGEKLFF. The genes are TRBV28 and TRBJ1-4; TRBD1 matches at 7 bases. The CDR3 is made up of 15 amino acids. The J segment lost 8 bases and the V segment lost 3 bases, leaving 9 bases of the junction unmatched. Germline CDR1 reads MDHEN; CDR2 reads SYDVKM.

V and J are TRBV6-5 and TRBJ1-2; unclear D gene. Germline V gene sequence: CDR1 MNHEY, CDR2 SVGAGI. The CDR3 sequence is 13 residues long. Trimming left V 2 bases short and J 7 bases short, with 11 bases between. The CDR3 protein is CASSYAPRGGYTF. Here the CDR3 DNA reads TGTGCCAGCAGTTACGCGCCCCGAGGTGGCTACACCTTC.

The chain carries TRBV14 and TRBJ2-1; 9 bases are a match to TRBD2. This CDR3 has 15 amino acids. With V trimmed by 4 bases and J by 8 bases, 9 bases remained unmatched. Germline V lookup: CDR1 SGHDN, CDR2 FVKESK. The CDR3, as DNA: TGTGCCAGCAGCCTCCGACTCGTAGCGGGAGATGAGCAGTTCTTC. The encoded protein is CASSLRLVAGDEQFF.

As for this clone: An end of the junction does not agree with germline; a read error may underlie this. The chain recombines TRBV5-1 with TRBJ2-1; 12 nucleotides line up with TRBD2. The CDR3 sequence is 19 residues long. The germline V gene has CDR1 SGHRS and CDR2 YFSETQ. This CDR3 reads CASSPWGTSGSSSSNEQFF. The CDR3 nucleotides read TGCGCCAGCAGCCCATGGGGGACTAGCGGGTCAAGCTCCTCCAATGAGCAGTTCTTC.

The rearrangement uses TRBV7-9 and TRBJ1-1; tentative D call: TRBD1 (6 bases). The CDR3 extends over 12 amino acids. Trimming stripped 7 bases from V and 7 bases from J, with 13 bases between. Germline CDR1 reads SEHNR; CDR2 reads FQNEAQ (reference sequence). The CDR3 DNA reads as TGTGCCAGCAAATGGGAGGGGGATGAAGCTTTCTTT. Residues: CASKWEGDEAFF.

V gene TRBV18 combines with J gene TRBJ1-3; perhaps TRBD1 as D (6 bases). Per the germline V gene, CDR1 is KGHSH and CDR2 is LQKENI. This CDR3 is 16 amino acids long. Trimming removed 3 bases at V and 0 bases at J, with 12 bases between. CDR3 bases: TGTGCCAGCTCACCTCAACAGGGCCTCTCTGGAAACACCATATATTTT. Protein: CASSPQQGLSGNTIYF.